This TCR beta chain was profiled in a study of T cells after yellow fever vaccination. Study-wide results and limits: High-abundance clonotypes from the bulk population could contaminate FACS-sorted repertoires. Post-booster samples contained most primary-vaccination clones (around 95% CD4, 70% to 90% CD8).

The CDR3 is 18 amino acids. Germline CDR1 reads SGHTA; CDR2 reads FQGTGA. The V segment lost 3 bases and the J segment 3 bases; nucleotides outside the gene matches: 14. Template-switching 5'RACE yielded the TCR cDNA; a universal primer site and UMIs were added in the process. One entry per CDR3 protein, called by TCRdb with MiXCR from the 5' RACE reads. Altogether about 220,000 distinct CDR3 sequences are present, roughly 3% being singletons, with the ten largest covering approximately 3%. Concerning this clonotype: Its antigen remains unidentified.

Sample: CD4+ T cells sorted from PBMCs, taken 10 days after the yellow fever booster vaccination. V usage is TRBV7-3 and J usage is TRBJ2-1; 7 nucleotides align to TRBD2. The sequence was obtained from a man between 18 and 35 years old who received the YFV17D yellow fever vaccine. In nucleotides, the CDR3 is TGTGCCAGCAGCTTGTTTATGGGGCAGCGGGGAAGCTACAATGAGCAGTTCTTC. Protein product: CASSLFMGQRGSYNEQFF.